The 21 T cell receptor beta chains below all came from one sample that was sequenced in a study of OX40 agonist ivuxolimab in advanced cancers. The assay was immunoSEQ multiplex PCR, and TCRdb's table has in-frame clones only and misses some. The sample comprises more than 45,000 clones, around 90% of which are singletons, and 5.5% to 8.5% rests with the top ten. This material consisted of CD4+ or CD8+ T cells sorted from blood, taken in a trial of the OX40 agonist ivuxolimab. Every receptor here comes from an adult with an advanced solid tumor such as melanoma, head and neck, liver or kidney cancer.

The V gene is TRBV29-1, the J gene TRBJ1-2; D is possibly TRBD1 (5 bases). Germline assignment: CDR1 SQVTM and CDR2 ANQGSEA. The V and J ends lost 2 bases and 8 bases respectively, with 12 bases between them. This CDR3 contains 12 residues. The CDR3 region is CSVELSGSGYTF. DNA for the CDR3: TGCAGCGTTGAACTCTCAGGGAGCGGCTACACCTTC.

This clone has only one observation. The chain's CDR3 is CASSILNGQGPYNEQFF. For the CDR3, the DNA is TGTGCCAGTAGTATATTGAATGGGCAGGGTCCCTACAATGAGCAGTTCTTC. This chain links TRBV19 with TRBJ2-1, with a possible D match to TRBD1 (5 bases). Trimming shortened V by 2 bases and J by 2 bases, and 16 bases separated the two germline ends. The CDR3 has 17 residues. Germline V gives CDR1 LNHDA, CDR2 SQIVND (reference sequence). Filled out from reference TRBV19 and TRBJ2-1, the complete variable domain reads DGGITQSPKYLFRKEGQNVTLSCEQNLNHDAMYWYRQDPGQGLRLIYYSQIVNDFQKGDIAEGYSVSREKKESFPLTVTSAQKNPTAFYLCASSILNGQGPYNEQFFGPGTRLTVL.

V usage is TRBV15 and J usage is TRBJ2-5; 7 bases agree with TRBD1. Germline V gene data show CDR1 as LNHNV and CDR2 as YYDKDF (reference sequence). The CDR3 has 16 amino acids. The junction had 12 bases not matched to a gene; V was cut back by 2 bases and J by 6 bases. DNA of the CDR3: TGTGCCACCAGCAGAACACGACAGGGCGCCGAGAAGACCCAGTACTTC. Protein product: CATSRTRQGAEKTQYF.

This chain links TRBV5-6 with TRBJ2-7; possibly TRBD2 for D (6 bases). The ends were cut back, 4 bases at V and 7 bases at J, with 15 bases in the middle. The CDR3 contains 13 residues. Germline CDR1 is SGHDT and CDR2 is YYEEEE. The CDR3 spells CASSDQNRGEQYF. CDR3 in DNA: TGTGCCAGCAGCGATCAAAATCGGGGGGAGCAGTACTTC.

The J gene is TRBJ2-1, the V gene TRBV6-1; 7 nucleotides agree with TRBD1. Trimming cost V 4 bases and J 5 bases; bases outside gene matches: 8. This CDR3 spans 15 amino acids. Germline CDR1 and CDR2: MNHNS and SASEGT. The CDR3 region has the DNA TGTGCCAGCAGTGGACACAGGGGCGCAGACAATGAGCAGTTCTTC. Amino acid sequence: CASSGHRGADNEQFF.

The chain combines TRBV27 with TRBJ1-4; no firm D call. Between the trimmed V and J ends, which lost 5 bases and 7 bases, there was a span of 11 bases. The CDR3 extends over 13 amino acids. Germline values: CDR1 MNHEY, CDR2 SMNVEV (reference sequence). CDR3 DNA sequence: TGTGCCAGCAGTAGGAGTGGGAGTGAAAAACTGTTTTTT. This translates into CASSRSGSEKLFF.

The CDR3 here is CASSLAWGRETQYF. Written as DNA, the CDR3 is TGTGCCAGCAGCTTGGCCTGGGGTCGGGAGACCCAGTACTTC. The rearrangement links TRBV5-8 to TRBJ2-5; D is ambiguous. The CDR3 covers 14 residues. Trimming removed 0 bases from V and 5 bases from J, with 11 bases in between. Germline lookup yields CDR1 SGHTS and CDR2 YDEGEE.

This clone was recorded once. The chain carries TRBV15 and TRBJ2-4; D is possibly TRBD2 (6 bases). CDR3 length equals 15 residues. CDR1 is LNHNV and CDR2 is YYDKDF in the germline V gene (reference sequence). V was clipped by 0 bases and J by 1 base, with 7 bases between them. The CDR3 sequence: CATSREGGAKNIQYF. In DNA, the CDR3 is TGTGCCACCAGCAGAGAGGGAGGTGCCAAAAACATTCAGTACTTC.

The chain has TRBV6-1 and TRBJ1-2, with D possibly TRBD1 on 5 matching bases. The CDR3 runs to 13 residues. Germline loops: CDR1 MNHNS, CDR2 SASEGT. The V and J ends lost 6 bases and 3 bases respectively, with 11 bases between them. In DNA form, the CDR3 reads TGTGCCAGCAGGAGGGACCTCCACTATGGCTACACCTTC. This encodes CASRRDLHYGYTF.

The CDR3 is CASSLVAVIRDYEQYV. The CDR3, as DNA: TGTGCCAGCAGCTTGGTAGCGGTGATCCGGGACTACGAGCAGTACGTC. The chain has TRBV5-4 and TRBJ2-7, with D possibly TRBD2 on 6 matching bases. CDR1 SGHNT and CDR2 YYREEE come from the germline V gene (reference sequence). This CDR3 region has 16 residues. V lost 0 bases to trimming and J lost 3 bases, with 16 bases between them.

The V and J genes are TRBV19 and TRBJ1-5, with 9 bases fitting TRBD1. The trim removed 4 bases at V and 4 bases at J, leaving 8 bases unmatched. The CDR3 contains 16 residues. Germline CDR1 LNHDA, CDR2 SQIVND (reference sequence). This chain's CDR3 is CASSNYGQGTNQPQHF. The DNA for the CDR3 is TGTGCCAGTAGTAACTACGGACAGGGGACAAATCAGCCCCAGCATTTT.

This chain links TRBV7-9 with TRBJ1-5; 10 bases agree with TRBD1. The germline V gene has CDR1 SEHNR and CDR2 FQNEAQ (reference sequence). The trim removed 6 bases at V and 6 bases at J, leaving 8 bases unmatched. There are 15 residues in the CDR3. CDR3 loop: CASSSGTGVGQPQHF. CDR3 DNA sequence: TGTGCCAGCAGTTCCGGGACAGGGGTCGGTCAGCCCCAGCATTTT.

Note on this clone: This same CDR3 is encoded by further DNA sequences in the sample. J is TRBJ1-6 and V is TRBV27; D gene unclear. Trimming took 6 bases from V and 6 from J, leaving 6 bases between them. The CDR3 consists of 12 residues. Germline loops: CDR1 MNHEY, CDR2 SMNVEV (reference sequence). CDR3 region: CASSQINSPLHF. CDR3 nucleotides: TGTGCCAGCAGCCAGATTAATTCACCCCTCCACTTT.

This sequence joins TRBV28 and TRBJ2-5; TRBD2 agrees at 12 bases. V dropped 9 bases and J dropped 5; count of bases not matched to a gene: 7. Germline CDR1 and CDR2: MDHEN and SYDVKM. The CDR3 extends over 14 amino acids. The CDR3 loop is CASRLAGAGETQYF. DNA of the CDR3: TGTGCCAGTCGACTAGCGGGGGCCGGGGAGACCCAGTACTTC.

This chain uses TRBV6-5 with TRBJ2-1; 9 nucleotides align to TRBD2. The CDR3 totals 12 residues. CDR1 and CDR2 from the germline V gene are MNHEY and SVGAGI. The CDR3 loop is CACSGGGDEQFF. The CDR3 nucleotides are TGTGCTTGTAGCGGGGGCGGGGATGAGCAGTTCTTC.

This chain connects TRBV9 to TRBJ1-2; D is uncertain. Looked up from germline, CDR1 is SGDLS and CDR2 is YYNGEE. CDR3 length: 12 residues. Trimming took off 8 bases at V and 5 bases at J, with 13 bases between the two ends. DNA for the CDR3: TGTGCCAGTTCCACCTTCGAGTATGGCTACACCTTC. Protein sequence: CASSTFEYGYTF.

The chain links TRBV29-1 to TRBJ2-7; weak D call: TRBD2 (6 bases). Germline CDR1 and CDR2: SQVTM and ANQGSEA. Trimming removed 0 bases at V and 4 bases at J, with 13 bases between. The CDR3 length is 14 residues. CDR3 bases: TGCAGCGTTGAAGATCGAACCGGGGGTTACGAGCAGTACTTC. Translation gives CSVEDRTGGYEQYF.

The gene calls are TRBV6-6 and TRBJ2-7, with TRBD1 matching over 8 bases. CDR1 MNHNY and CDR2 SVGAGI come from the germline V gene (reference sequence). V was clipped by 0 bases and J by 7 bases; unmatched bases: 5. This CDR3 comprises 14 residues. The CDR3 reads CASSYSPGGGEQYF. CDR3 bases: TGTGCCAGCAGTTACTCGCCAGGGGGCGGTGAGCAGTACTTC.

The chain couples TRBV6-5 to TRBJ2-3; TRBD2 aligns across 8 bases. J lost 4 bases, V lost 6 bases, and 9 bases had no gene match. Germline V gives CDR1 MNHEY, CDR2 SVGAGI. The CDR3 is 15 amino acids. CDR3 residues: CASSASGGSADTQYF. In DNA, the CDR3 is TGTGCCAGCAGCGCAAGCGGGGGCTCGGCAGATACGCAGTATTTT.

This sequence joins TRBV27 and TRBJ2-7; D possibly corresponds to TRBD2 (5 bases). In germline, CDR1 is MNHEY, CDR2 SMNVEV (reference sequence). CDR3 length: 13 amino acids. Trimming took 8 bases from V and 3 from J, leaving 14 bases between them. CDR3 nucleotide sequence: TGTGCCAGCGGATACCGGGATTACTACGAGCAGTACGTC. It is translated as CASGYRDYYEQYV.

This clone appeared once. V usage is TRBV27 and J usage is TRBJ1-5; D unresolved. Between the trimmed V and J ends, which lost 5 bases and 9 bases, there was a span of 11 bases. CDR3 length: 12 amino acids. Germline assignment: CDR1 MNHEY and CDR2 SMNVEV (reference sequence). CDR3 region: CASSLTEGPQHF. The CDR3 coding sequence is TGTGCCAGCAGTCTGACCGAGGGGCCCCAGCATTTT.